This T cell receptor beta chain comes out of a study of T cell responses to AZD1222 COVID-19 vaccine. Germline loops: CDR1 LNHDA, CDR2 SQIVND (reference sequence). This CDR3 is 15 amino acids long. V trimming: 2 bases; J trimming: 5 bases; junction bases outside the gene matches: 5. This table comes from immunoSEQ multiplex PCR, and its TCRdb copy is limited to in-frame clones, with some not included. The sample holds more than 75,000 clones; about 90% are singletons and the top ten take 6.9%. The sequencing used peripheral blood, collected 28 days after the second AZD1222 dose. This sequence was found in an adult who received the AZD1222 COVID-19 vaccine. This chain joins TRBV19 and TRBJ2-1; 8 positions agree with TRBD2. The CDR3 region is CASSISGSYNNEQFF. Here the CDR3 DNA reads TGTGCCAGTAGTATAAGCGGGAGTTACAACAATGAGCAGTTCTTC.